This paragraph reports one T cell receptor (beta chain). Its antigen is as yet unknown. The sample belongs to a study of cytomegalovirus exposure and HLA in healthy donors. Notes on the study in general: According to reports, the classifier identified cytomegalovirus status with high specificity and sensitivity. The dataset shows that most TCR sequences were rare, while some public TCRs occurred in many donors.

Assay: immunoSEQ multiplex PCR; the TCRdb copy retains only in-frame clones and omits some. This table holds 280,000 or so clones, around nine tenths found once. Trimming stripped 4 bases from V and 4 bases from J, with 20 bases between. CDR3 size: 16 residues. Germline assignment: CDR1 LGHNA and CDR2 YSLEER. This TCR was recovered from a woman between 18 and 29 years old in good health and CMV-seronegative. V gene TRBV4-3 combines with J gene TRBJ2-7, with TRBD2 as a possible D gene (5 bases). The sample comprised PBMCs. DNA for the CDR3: TGCGCCAGCAGCCCACCCCAACCGGGGATCAAGTACGAGCAGTACTTC. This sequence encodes CASSPPQPGIKYEQYF.